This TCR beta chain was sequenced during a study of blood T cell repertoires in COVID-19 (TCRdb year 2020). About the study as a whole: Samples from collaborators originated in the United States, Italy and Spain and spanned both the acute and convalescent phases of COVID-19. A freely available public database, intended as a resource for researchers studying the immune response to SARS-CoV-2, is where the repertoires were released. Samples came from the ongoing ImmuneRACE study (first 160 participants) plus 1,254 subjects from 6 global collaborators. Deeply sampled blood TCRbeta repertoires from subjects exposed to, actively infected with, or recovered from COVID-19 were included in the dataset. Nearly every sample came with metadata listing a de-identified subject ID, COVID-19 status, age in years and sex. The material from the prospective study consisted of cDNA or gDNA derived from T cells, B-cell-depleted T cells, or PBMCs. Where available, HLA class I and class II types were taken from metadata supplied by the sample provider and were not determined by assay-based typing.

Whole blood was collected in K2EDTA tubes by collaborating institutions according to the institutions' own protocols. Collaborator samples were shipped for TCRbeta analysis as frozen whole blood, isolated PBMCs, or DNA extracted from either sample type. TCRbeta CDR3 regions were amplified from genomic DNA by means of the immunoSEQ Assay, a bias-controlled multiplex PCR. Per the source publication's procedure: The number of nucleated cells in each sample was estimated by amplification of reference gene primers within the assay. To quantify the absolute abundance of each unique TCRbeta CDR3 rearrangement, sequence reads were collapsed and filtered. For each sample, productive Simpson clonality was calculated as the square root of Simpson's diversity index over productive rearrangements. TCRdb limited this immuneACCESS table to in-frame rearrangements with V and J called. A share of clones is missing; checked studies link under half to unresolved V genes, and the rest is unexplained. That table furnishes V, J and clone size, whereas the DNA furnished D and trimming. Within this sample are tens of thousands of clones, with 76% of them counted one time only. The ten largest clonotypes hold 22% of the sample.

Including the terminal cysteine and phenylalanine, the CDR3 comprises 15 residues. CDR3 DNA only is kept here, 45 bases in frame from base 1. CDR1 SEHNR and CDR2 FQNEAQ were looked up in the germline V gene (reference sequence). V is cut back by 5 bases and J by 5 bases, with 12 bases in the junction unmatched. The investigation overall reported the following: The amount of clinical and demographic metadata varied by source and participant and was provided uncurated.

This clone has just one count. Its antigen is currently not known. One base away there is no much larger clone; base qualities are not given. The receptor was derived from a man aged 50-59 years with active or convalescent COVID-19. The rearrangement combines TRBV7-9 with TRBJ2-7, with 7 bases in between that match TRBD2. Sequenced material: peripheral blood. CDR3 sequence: CASSTASGSPDEQYF. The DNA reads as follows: TGTGCCAGCAGCACCGCTAGCGGAAGTCCCGACGAGCAGTACTTC.